This T cell receptor (beta chain) was identified in a study of blood T cell repertoires in COVID-19. Background on the study: Whether acute or convalescent, the COVID-19 samples came from the United States, Italy and Spain.

V was shortened by 0 bases and J by 9 bases, with 12 bases between the two germline ends. Germline V gene data show CDR1 as SEHNR and CDR2 as FQNEAQ (reference sequence). This CDR3 has 14 amino acids. In the study's own analysis: Quantification of nucleated cells was approximated via reference gene primer amplification. The protocol was immunoSEQ multiplex PCR, while the TCRdb copy is restricted to in-frame clones and leaves out a portion. D and trimming were read from the DNA, whereas the V and J calls and clone size are those reported in that table. The table shows approximately 380,000 clones, with around 89% occurring only once. This clone was counted once.

V and J are TRBV7-9 and TRBJ2-1; D might be TRBD2 (6 bases). The sequenced material came from PBMCs or T cells enriched from blood (not recorded which). The origin of this receptor is a woman younger than 35 who had recovered from COVID-19. The CDR3 here is CASSLASSVAEQFF. The CDR3 DNA is TGTGCCAGCAGCTTAGCGTCTAGCGTAGCTGAGCAGTTCTTC.